Listed below are T cell receptor beta chains from one sample, sequenced in a study of beta chain features in type 1 diabetes. Clones were sequenced by immunoSEQ multiplex PCR, and TCRdb holds only the in-frame ones, with some missing. This table holds over 150,000 clones, under 9.5% found once. What was sequenced was central memory CD4+ T cells from blood. All receptors derive from a man aged 18 to 30 in good health. CDR3s include the opening cysteine and the closing phenylalanine or tryptophan. Fields, in order: V gene, clone size, J gene, CDR3 protein. Clone size, where shown, is once, few, many, or a class for clones that have expanded.

>TRBV18|many|TRBJ2-1
CASSPPLSDYNEQFF
>TRBV9|few|TRBJ1-1
CASSGLQVTNTEAFF
>TRBV6-6|.|TRBJ2-5
CASSYGHSQETQYF
>TRBV28|many|TRBJ2-3
CASNDPRRQYF
>TRBV19|.|TRBJ2-5
CASMRVDGKTQYF
>TRBV5-6|many|TRBJ2-1
CASSRSGGSNEQFF
>TRBV28|.|TRBJ2-2
CASRTTGGDTGELFF
>TRBV19|few|TRBJ1-5
CASNLFGARQPQHF
>TRBV5-6|.|TRBJ2-4
CASSARGGGKNIQYF
>TRBV27|few|TRBJ2-1
CASSSPLAGYNEQFF
>TRBV28|few|TRBJ2-1
CASSFGPERGGYNEQFF
>TRBV5-1|.|TRBJ2-3
CASSVDRGDTQYF
>TRBV27|.|TRBJ2-5
CASRDSSVETQYF
>TRBV5-1|few|TRBJ1-6
CASSERQGGYNSPLHF
>TRBV6-1|.|TRBJ1-5
CASSEEGFQPQHF
>TRBV28|few|TRBJ1-2
CASIRGYGYTF
>TRBV30|many|TRBJ1-1
CAWLMQGESTEAFF
>TRBV7-8|.|TRBJ2-3
CASRNTGGLAGVDTQYF
>TRBV28|.|TRBJ1-2
CASSLQGLGYTF
>TRBV18|many|TRBJ2-4
CASSPPTAGAPQYF
>TRBV11-3|.|TRBJ2-1
CASSQSQGGPSYNEQFF
>TRBV5-6|many|TRBJ2-7
CASSLLGFTYEQYF
>TRBV15|.|TRBJ2-1
CATSKLAGSYNEQFF
>TRBV30|few|TRBJ2-3
CAWSVAATSTDTQYF
>TRBV30|.|TRBJ2-5
CAWSRLAIRQETQYF
>TRBV10-3|many|TRBJ2-6
CAIAGQSGANVLTF
>TRBV10-3|few|TRBJ2-5
CASGEVQETQYF
>TRBV7-3|.|TRBJ2-3
CASSPGQGTDTQYF
>TRBV18|few|TRBJ2-3
CASSPQGPLTDTQYF
>TRBV10-3|few|TRBJ2-3
CAISQPQGLNFAGSTDTQYF
>TRBV4-1|few|TRBJ1-5
CASSQVGARSNQPQHF
>TRBV28|few|TRBJ2-3
CASSLAGGPGDTQYF
>TRBV7-2|.|TRBJ2-1
CASNYLPTGGPGPFF
>TRBV19|.|TRBJ1-5
CASRRTGVKQPQHF
>TRBV19|.|TRBJ2-7
CASSRTGGYEQYF
>TRBV10-3|many|TRBJ2-2
CASTGTPNTGELFF
>TRBV5-1|.|TRBJ2-1
CASSLAQEGDEQFF
>TRBV11-1|.|TRBJ2-1
CASRPQGFSSYNEQFF
>TRBV4-3|.|TRBJ2-1
CASSHGQGRPYNEQFF
>TRBV7-9|.|TRBJ2-1
CASSLVLGGNEQFF
>TRBV28|few|TRBJ2-7
CASSLPGIRAHEQYF
>TRBV18|many|TRBJ2-1
CASSPLAGVDNEQFF
>TRBV19|few|TRBJ2-5
CASSMEGLALQETQYF
>TRBV7-8|.|TRBJ2-1
CASSLSGLAGEVNYNEQFF
>TRBV6-1|.|TRBJ2-2
CASTAGTNTGELFF
>TRBV10-3|.|TRBJ1-2
CAIAPGPQGDGYTF
>TRBV23-1|.|.
CASNPNREHEQYF
>TRBV19|.|TRBJ1-1
CASIQIPGTEAFF
>TRBV30|few|TRBJ1-2
CAWSEGRDMYGYTF
>TRBV5-4|.|TRBJ2-5
CASGRKTGTRGGETQYF
>TRBV5-6|.|TRBJ2-1
CASSAGTGVRAYNEQFF
>TRBV25-1|.|TRBJ1-2
CASSPGHLYGYTF
>TRBV21-1|few|TRBJ1-1
CASSTPSRHKRAFF
>TRBV25-1|few|TRBJ1-4
CASSESLEGQPNEKLFF